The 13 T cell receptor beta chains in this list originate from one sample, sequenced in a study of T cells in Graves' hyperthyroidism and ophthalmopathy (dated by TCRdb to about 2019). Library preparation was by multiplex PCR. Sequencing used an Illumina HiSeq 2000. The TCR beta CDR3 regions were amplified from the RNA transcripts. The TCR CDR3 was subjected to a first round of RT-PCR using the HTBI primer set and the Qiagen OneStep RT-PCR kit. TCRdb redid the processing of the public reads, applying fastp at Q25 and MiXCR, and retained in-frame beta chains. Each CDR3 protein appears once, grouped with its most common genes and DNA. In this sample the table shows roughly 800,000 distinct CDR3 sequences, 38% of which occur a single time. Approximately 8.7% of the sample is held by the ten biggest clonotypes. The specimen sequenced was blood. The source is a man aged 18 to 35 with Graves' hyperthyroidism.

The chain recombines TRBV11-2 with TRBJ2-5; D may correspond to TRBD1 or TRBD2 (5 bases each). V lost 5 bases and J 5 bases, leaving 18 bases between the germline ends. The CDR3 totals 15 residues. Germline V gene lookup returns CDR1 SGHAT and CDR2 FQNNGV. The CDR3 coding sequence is TGTGCCAGCAGCCAGAAACCGGGACCGGGGGAGACCCAGTACTTC. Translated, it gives CASSQKPGPGETQYF. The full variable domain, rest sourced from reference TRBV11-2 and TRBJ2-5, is EAGVAQSPRYKIIEKRQSVAFWCNPISGHATLYWYQQILGQGPKLLIQFQNNGVVDDSQLPKDRFSAERLKGVDSTLKIQPAKLEDSAVYLCASSQKPGPGETQYFGPGTRLLVL.

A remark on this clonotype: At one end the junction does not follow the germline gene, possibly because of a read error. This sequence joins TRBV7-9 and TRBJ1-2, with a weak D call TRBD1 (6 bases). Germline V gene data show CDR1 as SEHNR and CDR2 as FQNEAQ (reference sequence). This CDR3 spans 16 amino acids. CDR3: CASSFLPGRHTGGCTF. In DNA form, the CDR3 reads TGTGCCAGCAGCTTCTTGCCGGGCCGCCACACCGGGGGCTGCACCTTC.

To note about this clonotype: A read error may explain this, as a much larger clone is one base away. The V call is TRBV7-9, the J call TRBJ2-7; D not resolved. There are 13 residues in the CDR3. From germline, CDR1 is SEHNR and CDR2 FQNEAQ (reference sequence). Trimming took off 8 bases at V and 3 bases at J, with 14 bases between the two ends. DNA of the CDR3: TGTGCCAGCGGCGCCCCCCAGAGCTACGAGCAGTACTTC. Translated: CASGAPQSYEQYF.

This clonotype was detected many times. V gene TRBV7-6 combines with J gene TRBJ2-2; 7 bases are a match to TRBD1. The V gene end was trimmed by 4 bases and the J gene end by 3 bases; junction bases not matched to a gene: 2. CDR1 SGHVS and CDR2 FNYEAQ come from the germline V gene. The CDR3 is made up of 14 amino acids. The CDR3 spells CASSSTGYTGELFF. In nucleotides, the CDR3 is TGTGCCAGCAGCTCGACAGGGTACACCGGGGAGCTGTTTTTT.

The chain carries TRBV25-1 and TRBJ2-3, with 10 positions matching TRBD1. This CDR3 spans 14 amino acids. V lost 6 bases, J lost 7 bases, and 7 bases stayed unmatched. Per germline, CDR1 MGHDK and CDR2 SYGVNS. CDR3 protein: CASSYDRGLNTQYF. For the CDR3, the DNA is TGTGCCAGCAGCTACGACAGGGGGCTGAATACGCAGTATTTT.

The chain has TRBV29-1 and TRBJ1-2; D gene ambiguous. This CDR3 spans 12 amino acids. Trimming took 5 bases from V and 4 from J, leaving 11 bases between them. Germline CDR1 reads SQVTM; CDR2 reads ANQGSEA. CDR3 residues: CSVRTDTYGYTF. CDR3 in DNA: TGCAGCGTTCGAACAGACACCTATGGCTACACCTTC.

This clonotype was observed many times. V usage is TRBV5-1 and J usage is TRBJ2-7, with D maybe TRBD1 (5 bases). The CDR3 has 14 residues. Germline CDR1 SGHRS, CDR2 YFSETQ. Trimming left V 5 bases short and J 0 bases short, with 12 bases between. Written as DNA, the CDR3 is TGCGCCAGCAGTAGGGGCCCTAGCTCCTACGAGCAGTACTTC. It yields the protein CASSRGPSSYEQYF. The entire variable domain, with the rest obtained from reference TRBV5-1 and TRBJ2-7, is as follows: KAGVTQTPRYLIKTRGQQVTLSCSPISGHRSVSWYQQTPGQGLQFLFEYFSETQRNKGNFPGRFSGRQFSNSRSEMNVSTLELGDSALYLCASSRGPSSYEQYFGPGTRLTVT.

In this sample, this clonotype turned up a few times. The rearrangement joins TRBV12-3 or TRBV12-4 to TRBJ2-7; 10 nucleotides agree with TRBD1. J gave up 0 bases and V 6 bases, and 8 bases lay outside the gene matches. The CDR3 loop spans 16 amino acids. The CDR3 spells CASRPPGTGDSYEQYF. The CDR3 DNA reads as TGTGCCAGCAGACCACCTGGGACAGGGGACTCCTACGAGCAGTACTTC.

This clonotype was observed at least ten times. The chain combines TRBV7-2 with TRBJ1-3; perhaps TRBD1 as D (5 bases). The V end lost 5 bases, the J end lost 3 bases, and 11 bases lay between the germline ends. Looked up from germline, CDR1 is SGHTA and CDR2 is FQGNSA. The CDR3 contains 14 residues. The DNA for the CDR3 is TGTGCCAGCAGCAGGGGCGCAAGTGGAAACACCATATATTTT. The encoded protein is CASSRGASGNTIYF.

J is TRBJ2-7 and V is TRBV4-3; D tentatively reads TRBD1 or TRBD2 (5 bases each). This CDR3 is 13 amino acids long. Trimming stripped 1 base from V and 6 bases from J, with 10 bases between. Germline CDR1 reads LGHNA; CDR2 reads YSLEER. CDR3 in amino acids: CASSQGRDREQYF. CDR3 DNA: TGCGCCAGCAGCCAAGGACGGGACCGCGAGCAGTACTTC.

The CDR3 region is CSVATGSGELFF. The CDR3, as DNA: TGCAGCGTTGCTACAGGGTCCGGGGAGCTGTTTTTT. The chain couples TRBV29-1 to TRBJ2-2, with D possibly being TRBD1 (6 bases). The CDR3 totals 12 residues. Germline CDR1 reads SQVTM; CDR2 reads ANQGSEA. Trimming stripped 4 bases from V and 6 bases from J, with 9 bases between.

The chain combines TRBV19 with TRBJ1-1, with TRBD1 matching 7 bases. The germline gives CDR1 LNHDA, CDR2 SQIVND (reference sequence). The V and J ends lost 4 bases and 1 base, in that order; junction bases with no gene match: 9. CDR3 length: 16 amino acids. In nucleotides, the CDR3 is TGTGCCAGTAGTACCCGGACAGGCCCGAGGAACACTGAAGCTTTCTTT. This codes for CASSTRTGPRNTEAFF.

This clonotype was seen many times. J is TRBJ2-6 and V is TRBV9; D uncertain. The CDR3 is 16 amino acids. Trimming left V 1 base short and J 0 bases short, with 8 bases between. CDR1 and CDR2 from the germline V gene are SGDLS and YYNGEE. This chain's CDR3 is CASSVPMSSGANVLTF. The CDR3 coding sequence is TGTGCCAGCAGCGTACCTATGAGCTCTGGGGCCAACGTCCTGACTTTC.